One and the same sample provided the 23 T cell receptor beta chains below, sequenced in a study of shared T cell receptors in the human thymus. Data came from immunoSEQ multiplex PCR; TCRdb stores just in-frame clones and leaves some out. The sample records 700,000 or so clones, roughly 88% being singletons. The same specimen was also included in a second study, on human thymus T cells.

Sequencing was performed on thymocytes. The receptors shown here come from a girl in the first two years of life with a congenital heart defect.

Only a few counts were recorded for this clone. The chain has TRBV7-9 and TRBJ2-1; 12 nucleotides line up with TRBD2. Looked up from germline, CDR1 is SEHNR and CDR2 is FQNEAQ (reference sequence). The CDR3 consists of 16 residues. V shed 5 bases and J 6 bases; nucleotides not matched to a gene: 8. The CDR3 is CASSPPLAGGLNEQFF. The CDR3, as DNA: TGTGCCAGCAGCCCCCCTCTAGCGGGGGGGCTCAATGAGCAGTTCTTC.

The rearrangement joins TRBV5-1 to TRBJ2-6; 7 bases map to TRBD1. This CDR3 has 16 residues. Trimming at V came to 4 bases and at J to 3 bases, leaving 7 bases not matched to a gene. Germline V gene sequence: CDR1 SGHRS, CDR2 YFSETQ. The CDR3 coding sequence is TGCGCCAGCAGCCGCCGGGACAGAGTTGGGGCCAACGTCCTGACTTTC. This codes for CASSRRDRVGANVLTF.

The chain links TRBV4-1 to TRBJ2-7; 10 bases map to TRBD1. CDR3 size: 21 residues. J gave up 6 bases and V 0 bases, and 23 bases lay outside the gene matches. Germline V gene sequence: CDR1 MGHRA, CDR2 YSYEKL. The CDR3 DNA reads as TGCGCCAGCAGCCAAGATAGTTTTTGGGGGACAGGGGTTCGCCCTAGAACCGAGCAGTACTTC. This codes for CASSQDSFWGTGVRPRTEQYF.

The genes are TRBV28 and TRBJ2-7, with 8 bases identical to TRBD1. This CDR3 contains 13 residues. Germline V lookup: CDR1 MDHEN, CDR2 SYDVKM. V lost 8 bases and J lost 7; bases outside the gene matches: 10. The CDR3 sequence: CASGWTGTGEQYF. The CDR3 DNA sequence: TGTGCCAGCGGTTGGACAGGGACGGGGGAGCAGTACTTC. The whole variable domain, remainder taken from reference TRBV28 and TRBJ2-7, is DVKVTQSSRYLVKRTGEKVFLECVQDMDHENMFWYRQDPGLGLRLIYFSYDVKMKEKGDIPEGYSVSREKKERFSLILESASTNQTSMYLCASGWTGTGEQYFGPGTRLTVT.

CDR3 nucleotides: TGTGCCAGCAGCAAAGTTCACCGGACAGGGGGTGGCTACACCTTC. Its protein is CASSKVHRTGGGYTF. The chain couples TRBV21-1 to TRBJ1-2; TRBD1 is taken as the D call from the table, unchecked against the DNA. TRBV21-1 is a known pseudogene. The CDR3 runs to 15 residues.

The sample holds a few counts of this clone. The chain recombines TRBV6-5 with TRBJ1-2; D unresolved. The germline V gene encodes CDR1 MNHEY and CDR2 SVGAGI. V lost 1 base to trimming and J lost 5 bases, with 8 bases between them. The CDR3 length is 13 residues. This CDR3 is CASSYFATYGYTF. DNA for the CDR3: TGTGCCAGCAGTTACTTCGCTACGTATGGCTACACCTTC.

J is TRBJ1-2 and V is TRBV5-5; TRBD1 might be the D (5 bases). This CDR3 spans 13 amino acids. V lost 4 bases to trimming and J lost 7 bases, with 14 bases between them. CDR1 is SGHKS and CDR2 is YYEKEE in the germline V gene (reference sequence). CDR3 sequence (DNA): TGTGCCAGCAGCCCGACAAAAGACAGTGGCTACACCTTC. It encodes CASSPTKDSGYTF.

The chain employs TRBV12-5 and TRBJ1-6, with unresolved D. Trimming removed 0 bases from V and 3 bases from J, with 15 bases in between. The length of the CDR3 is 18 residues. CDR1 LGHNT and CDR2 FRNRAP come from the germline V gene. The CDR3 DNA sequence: TGTGCTAGTGGTTTGGTACGGCAGAGCGCCTTCTATAATTCACCCCTCCACTTT. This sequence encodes CASGLVRQSAFYNSPLHF.

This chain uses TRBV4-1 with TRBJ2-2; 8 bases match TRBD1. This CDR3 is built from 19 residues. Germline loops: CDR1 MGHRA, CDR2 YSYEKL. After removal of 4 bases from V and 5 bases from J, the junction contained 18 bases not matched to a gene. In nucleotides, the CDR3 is TGCGCCAGCAGCCCTCGACAGGGGCGACCTATTTTGCGAACCGGGGAGCTGTTTTTT. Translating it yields CASSPRQGRPILRTGELFF.

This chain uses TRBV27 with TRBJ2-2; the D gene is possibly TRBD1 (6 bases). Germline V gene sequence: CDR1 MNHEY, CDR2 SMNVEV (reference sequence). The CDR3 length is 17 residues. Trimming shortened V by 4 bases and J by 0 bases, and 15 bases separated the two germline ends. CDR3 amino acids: CASSSEDRSPNTGELFF. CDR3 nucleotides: TGTGCCAGCAGTTCGGAAGACAGGAGTCCGAACACCGGGGAGCTGTTTTTT.

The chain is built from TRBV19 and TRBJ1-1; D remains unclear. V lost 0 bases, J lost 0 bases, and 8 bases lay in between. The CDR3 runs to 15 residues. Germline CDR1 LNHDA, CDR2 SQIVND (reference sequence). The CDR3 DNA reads TGTGCCAGTAGTATAGATTTGAGGGTGAACACTGAAGCTTTCTTT. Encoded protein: CASSIDLRVNTEAFF.

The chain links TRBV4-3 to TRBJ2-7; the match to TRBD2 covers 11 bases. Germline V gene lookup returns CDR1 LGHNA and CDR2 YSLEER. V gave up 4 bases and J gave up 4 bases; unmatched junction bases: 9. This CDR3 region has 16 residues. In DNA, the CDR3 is TGCGCCAGCAGCCCCACAAGACTAGCGGGGAGATACGAGCAGTACTTC. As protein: CASSPTRLAGRYEQYF.

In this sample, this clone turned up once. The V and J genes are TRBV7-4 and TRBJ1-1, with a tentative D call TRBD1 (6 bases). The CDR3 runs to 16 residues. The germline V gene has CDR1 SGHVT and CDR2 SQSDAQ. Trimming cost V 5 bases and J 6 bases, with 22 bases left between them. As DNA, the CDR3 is TGTGCCAGCAGCCCCACGGGACATCAGCAGCTCTCTGAAGCTTTCTTT. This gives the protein CASSPTGHQQLSEAFF.

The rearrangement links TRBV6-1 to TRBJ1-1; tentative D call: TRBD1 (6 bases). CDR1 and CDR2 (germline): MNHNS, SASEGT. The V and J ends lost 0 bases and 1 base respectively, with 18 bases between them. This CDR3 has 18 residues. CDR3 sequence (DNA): TGTGCCAGCAGTGAAGCTGACCGGGACAAGGGACCGAACACTGAAGCTTTCTTT. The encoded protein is CASSEADRDKGPNTEAFF.

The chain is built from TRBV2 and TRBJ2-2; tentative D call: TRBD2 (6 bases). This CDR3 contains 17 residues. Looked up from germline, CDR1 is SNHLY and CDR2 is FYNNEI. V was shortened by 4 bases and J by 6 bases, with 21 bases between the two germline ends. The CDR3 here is CASSVGLLKRRAGELFF. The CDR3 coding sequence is TGTGCCAGCAGTGTGGGACTTTTAAAGAGACGGGCCGGGGAGCTGTTTTTT.

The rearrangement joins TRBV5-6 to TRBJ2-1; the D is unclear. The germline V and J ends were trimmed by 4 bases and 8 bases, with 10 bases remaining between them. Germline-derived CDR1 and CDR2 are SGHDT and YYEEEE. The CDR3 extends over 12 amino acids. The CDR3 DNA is TGTGCCAGCAGCCGCGTGGGCCATGAGCAGTTCTTC. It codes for CASSRVGHEQFF. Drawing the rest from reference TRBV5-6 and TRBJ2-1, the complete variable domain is DAGVTQSPTHLIKTRGQQVTLRCSPKSGHDTVSWYQQALGQGPQFIFQYYEEEERQRGNFPDRFSGHQFPNYSSELNVNALLLGDSALYLCASSRVGHEQFFGPGTRLTVL.

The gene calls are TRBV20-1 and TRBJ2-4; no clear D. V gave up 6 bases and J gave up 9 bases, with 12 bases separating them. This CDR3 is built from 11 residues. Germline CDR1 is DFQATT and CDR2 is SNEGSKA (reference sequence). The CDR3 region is CSAARGAIQYF. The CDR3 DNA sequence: TGCAGTGCGGCCCGCGGCGCCATTCAGTACTTC.

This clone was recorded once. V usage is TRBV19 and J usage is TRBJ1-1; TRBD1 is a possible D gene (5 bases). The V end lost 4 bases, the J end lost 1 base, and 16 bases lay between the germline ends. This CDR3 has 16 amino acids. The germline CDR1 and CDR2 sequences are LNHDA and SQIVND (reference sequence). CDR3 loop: CASSTTRQSRNTEAFF. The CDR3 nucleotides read TGTGCCAGTAGTACGACTCGACAGTCGAGGAACACTGAAGCTTTCTTT.

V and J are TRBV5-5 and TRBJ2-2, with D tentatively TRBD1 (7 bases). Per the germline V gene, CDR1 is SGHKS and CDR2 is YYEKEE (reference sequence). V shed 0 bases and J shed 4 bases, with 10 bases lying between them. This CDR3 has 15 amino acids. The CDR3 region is CASSLDRGGTGELFF. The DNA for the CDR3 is TGTGCCAGCAGCTTGGACAGGGGAGGCACCGGGGAGCTGTTTTTT. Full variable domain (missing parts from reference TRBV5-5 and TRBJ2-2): DAGVTQSPTHLIKTRGQQVTLRCSPISGHKSVSWYQQVLGQGPQFIFQYYEKEERGRGNFPDRFSARQFPNYSSELNVNALLLGDSALYLCASSLDRGGTGELFFGEGSRLTVL.

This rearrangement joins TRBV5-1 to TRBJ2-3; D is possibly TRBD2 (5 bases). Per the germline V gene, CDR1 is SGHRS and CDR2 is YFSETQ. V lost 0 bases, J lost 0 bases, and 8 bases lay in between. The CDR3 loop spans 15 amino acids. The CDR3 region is CASSLGRTSTDTQYF. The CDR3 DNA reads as TGCGCCAGCAGCTTGGGGCGGACTAGCACAGATACGCAGTATTTT.

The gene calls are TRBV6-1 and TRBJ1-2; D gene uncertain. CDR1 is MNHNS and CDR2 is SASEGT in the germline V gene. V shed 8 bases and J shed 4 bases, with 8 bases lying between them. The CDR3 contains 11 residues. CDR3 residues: CASQIVYGYTF. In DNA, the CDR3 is TGTGCCAGCCAAATTGTCTATGGCTACACCTTC.

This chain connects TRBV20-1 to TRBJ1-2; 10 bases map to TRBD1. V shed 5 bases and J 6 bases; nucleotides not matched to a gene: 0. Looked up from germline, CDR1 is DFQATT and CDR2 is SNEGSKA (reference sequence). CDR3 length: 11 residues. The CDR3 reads CSAGTGDGYTF. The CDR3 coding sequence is TGCAGTGCTGGGACAGGGGATGGCTACACCTTC.

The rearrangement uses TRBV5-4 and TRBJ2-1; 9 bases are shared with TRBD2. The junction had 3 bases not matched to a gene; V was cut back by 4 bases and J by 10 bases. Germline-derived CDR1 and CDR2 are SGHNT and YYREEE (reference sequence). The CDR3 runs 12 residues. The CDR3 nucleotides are TGTGCCAGCAGCACCGGACTAGCGGAGCAGTTCTTC. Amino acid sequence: CASSTGLAEQFF.